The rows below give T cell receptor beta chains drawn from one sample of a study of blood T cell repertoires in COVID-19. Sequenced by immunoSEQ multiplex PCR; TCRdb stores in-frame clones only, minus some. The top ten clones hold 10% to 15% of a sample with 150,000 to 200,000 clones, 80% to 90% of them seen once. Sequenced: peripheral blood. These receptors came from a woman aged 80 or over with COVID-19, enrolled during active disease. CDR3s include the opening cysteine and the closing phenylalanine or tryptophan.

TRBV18,CASSPRPLGVTDTQYF
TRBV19,CASSTTGDTEAFF
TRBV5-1,CASSWGQGDTQYF
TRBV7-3,CASSLRPSSYNEQFF
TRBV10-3,CAISAYLTGTSGSNEQFF
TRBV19,CASRGWGGNQPQHF
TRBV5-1,CASSLQGSSYNEQFF
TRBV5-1,CASSSPGQGGAEAFF
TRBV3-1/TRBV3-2,CASSLTGGQPQHF
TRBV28,CASTRRLDYGYTF
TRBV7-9,CASDRTGELFF
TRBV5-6,CASSFRTGYNSPLHF
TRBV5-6,CASSLWRRQGTYEQYF
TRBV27,CASSLTGELKAYGYTF
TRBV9,CASSVTGGSYNEQFF
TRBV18,CASSPSSGRLQETQYF